This entry lists 25 T cell receptor beta chains sequenced from one sample in a study of type 1 regulatory T cells. Antigen specificity for these receptors is unknown. Study outcomes and limitations: Tr1 cells had a more restricted TCR repertoire than non-Tr1 cells.

MiXCR, applied by TCRdb to the reads, yields one record per CDR3 protein. The table has 65,000 to 80,000 distinct CDR3 sequences, around 20% seen once; the top ten hold 8.3%. The specimen sequenced was cultured type 1 regulatory T (Tr1) cells, either the whole culture or a sorted fraction (not recorded which). These receptors were obtained from a human donor in good health.

This chain links TRBV5-1 with TRBJ2-7; D is undetermined. The length of the CDR3 is 14 residues. V lost 1 base to trimming and J lost 6 bases, with 14 bases between them. CDR1 is SGHRS and CDR2 is YFSETQ in the germline V gene. Here the CDR3 reads CASSLRHTAAEQYF. The CDR3 region has the DNA TGCGCCAGCAGCTTGCGACACACTGCGGCCGAGCAGTACTTC.

This clonotype turned up a few times. J is TRBJ2-5 and V is TRBV5-6, with D uncertain. V lost 3 bases and J lost 3, with 15 bases in between. CDR3 size: 15 residues. Germline V gene lookup returns CDR1 SGHDT and CDR2 YYEEEE. CDR3 nucleotide sequence: TGTGCCAGCAGCTCGGGTCGGGCATACAAAGAGACCCAGTACTTC. Its translation: CASSSGRAYKETQYF.

This clonotype appeared a few times. The J gene is TRBJ2-2, the V gene TRBV2; 9 bases line up with TRBD1. The J segment lost 0 bases and the V segment lost 7 bases, leaving 6 bases of the junction unmatched. Germline V lookup: CDR1 SNHLY, CDR2 FYNNEI. The CDR3 contains 16 residues. CDR3 sequence (DNA): TGTGCCAGCACCCGACAGGGGGGAGCGAACACCGGGGAGCTGTTTTTT. Protein sequence: CASTRQGGANTGELFF.

This clonotype has ten or more counts. This chain uses TRBV7-6 with TRBJ2-7; D gene unclear. The V gene's germline CDR1 is SGHVS and CDR2 FNYEAQ. V shed 5 bases and J shed 1 base, with 12 bases lying between them. The CDR3 covers 14 residues. The CDR3 sequence: CASSRNFNSYEQYF. CDR3 DNA: TGTGCCAGCAGCCGGAATTTTAATTCCTACGAGCAGTACTTC.

Only a few counts were recorded for this clonotype. The chain joins TRBV7-2 to TRBJ2-3, with 7 nucleotides matching TRBD2. Germline CDR1 reads SGHTA; CDR2 reads FQGNSA. Losses at the gene ends were 3 bases for V and 2 bases for J; bases not matched to a gene: 5. The CDR3 runs 15 residues. Written as DNA, the CDR3 is TGTGCCAGCAGCTTTACAGCGGGAACCACAGATACGCAGTATTTT. This codes for CASSFTAGTTDTQYF.

The genes are TRBV5-1 and TRBJ2-3; tentative D call: TRBD1 (5 bases). Trimming removed 5 bases at V and 1 base at J, with 11 bases between. Germline assignment: CDR1 SGHRS and CDR2 YFSETQ. The CDR3 is 14 amino acids. The CDR3 sequence: CASRPGLGTDTQYF. The DNA of the CDR3 is TGCGCCAGCAGACCAGGGCTTGGCACAGATACGCAGTATTTT.

This clonotype was counted at least ten times. V is TRBV2 and J is TRBJ2-7; 7 bases line up with TRBD2. J lost 6 bases, V lost 5 bases, and 13 bases had no gene match. From germline, CDR1 is SNHLY and CDR2 FYNNEI. CDR3 length equals 15 residues. The CDR3 spells CASSLLGGSWREQYF. The CDR3 DNA reads TGTGCCAGCAGTCTACTCGGCGGGAGCTGGCGCGAGCAGTACTTC.

This clonotype was recorded only once. The chain employs TRBV20-1 and TRBJ2-3, with D possibly matching TRBD2 (6 bases). The CDR3 runs to 15 residues. Germline V gene lookup returns CDR1 DFQATT and CDR2 SNEGSKA (reference sequence). The germline V and J ends were trimmed by 3 bases and 2 bases, with 15 bases remaining between them. This chain's CDR3 is CSASEGGVSTDTQYF. CDR3 DNA sequence: TGCAGTGCTAGCGAGGGAGGCGTCTCCACAGATACGCAGTATTTT.

This clonotype was seen a handful of times. The genes are TRBV29-1 and TRBJ2-7, with TRBD2 identical over 11 bases. The CDR3 spans 13 residues. Germline CDR1 reads SQVTM; CDR2 reads ANQGSEA. The ends lost 6 bases at V and 4 bases at J; junction bases unmatched: 5. DNA for the CDR3: TGCAGCGTGTATACTAGCGGGGGATACGAGCAGTACTTC. This sequence encodes CSVYTSGGYEQYF.

This clonotype was found a few times. The genes are TRBV20-1 and TRBJ2-7; 8 bases are a match to TRBD2. This CDR3 contains 15 residues. Germline values: CDR1 DFQATT, CDR2 SNEGSKA (reference sequence). V shed 0 bases, J shed 5 bases, and the junction held 9 bases outside the gene matches. Here the CDR3 DNA reads TGCAGTGCTAGAGATCAGGGTAGCGGGATAGACGAGCAGTACTTC. Protein: CSARDQGSGIDEQYF.

The chain joins TRBV7-9 to TRBJ2-5; D is unresolved. Germline lookup yields CDR1 SEHNR and CDR2 FQNEAQ (reference sequence). The V and J ends lost 2 bases and 4 bases respectively, with 8 bases between them. The CDR3 extends over 13 amino acids. The CDR3 sequence is CASSLLLGETQYF. In DNA form, the CDR3 reads TGTGCCAGCAGCTTACTGTTGGGAGAGACCCAGTACTTC.

Notes on this clonotype: An end of the junction does not agree with germline; a read error may underlie this. The chain recombines TRBV12-5 with TRBJ1-1; no firm D call. Germline-derived CDR1 and CDR2 are LGHNT and FRNRAP. CDR3 length: 11 amino acids. The CDR3 protein is CASGLNTEAFF. The DNA of the CDR3 is TGTGCTAGTGGTTTGAATACTGAAGCTTTCTTT.

There are a few counts of this clonotype. The chain carries TRBV6-5 and TRBJ1-6, with D maybe TRBD1 (5 bases). Trimming pared 8 bases from V and 9 bases from J, leaving 11 bases between. This CDR3 is 12 amino acids long. The germline CDR1 and CDR2 sequences are MNHEY and SVGAGI. This chain's CDR3 is CASGQGSSPLHF. The CDR3 DNA is TGTGCCAGCGGGCAGGGAAGTTCACCCCTCCACTTT.

Of note for this clonotype: A junction end diverges from the germline sequence, so it may reflect a read error. V and J are TRBV6-5 and TRBJ1-4, with unresolved D. Germline V gene sequence: CDR1 MNHEY, CDR2 SVGAGI. This CDR3 spans 15 amino acids. The DNA for the CDR3 is TGTGCCGGCAGTTACTCTGGGAACTCCAATGAAAAACTGTTTTTT. Translated: CAGSYSGNSNEKLFF.

J is TRBJ2-3 and V is TRBV18; D might be TRBD1 (5 bases). V was pared by 6 bases and J by 5 bases, with 12 bases between. This CDR3 region has 13 residues. Germline V gene lookup returns CDR1 KGHSH and CDR2 LQKENI. The CDR3 here is CASSRVGRDTQYF. The CDR3 nucleotides read TGTGCCAGCTCCAGGGTCGGGCGAGATACGCAGTATTTT.

The CDR3 reads CSAPGRATYEQYF. Written as DNA, the CDR3 is TGCAGTGCTCCGGGAAGGGCGACCTACGAGCAGTACTTC. The chain combines TRBV20-1 with TRBJ2-7; possibly TRBD2 for D (5 bases). The CDR3 extends over 13 amino acids. V was clipped by 5 bases and J by 2 bases, with 13 bases between them. Germline V gives CDR1 DFQATT, CDR2 SNEGSKA (reference sequence).

The chain couples TRBV12-3 or TRBV12-4 to TRBJ1-5; D is perhaps TRBD1 (6 bases). Trimming stripped 3 bases from V and 3 bases from J, with 12 bases between. The CDR3 extends over 15 amino acids. CDR3 bases: TGTGCCAGCAGTTTTCAGGGGCGTCCCAATCAGCCCCAGCATTTT. This gives the protein CASSFQGRPNQPQHF.

This clonotype was picked up many times. The V and J genes are TRBV20-1 and TRBJ1-5; D unresolved. CDR1 DFQATT and CDR2 SNEGSKA come from the germline V gene (reference sequence). The CDR3 runs to 14 residues. V lost 1 base and J lost 5, with 12 bases in between. CDR3: CSARAGATHQPQHF. CDR3 bases: TGCAGTGCTAGAGCAGGAGCCACTCATCAGCCCCAGCATTTT.

This clonotype was seen repeatedly, ten times or more. J is TRBJ1-2 and V is TRBV5-1; D gene unclear. V was cut by 1 base and J by 4 bases, with 11 bases left in between. CDR1 is SGHRS and CDR2 is YFSETQ in the germline V gene. There are 14 residues in the CDR3. For the CDR3, the DNA is TGCGCCAGCAGCTTGAGTCCGGACCTCTATGGCTACACCTTC. This sequence encodes CASSLSPDLYGYTF.

The J gene is TRBJ2-1, the V gene TRBV20-1; the match to TRBD2 covers 10 bases. CDR3 length: 15 amino acids. Trimming removed 5 bases from V and 3 bases from J; junction bases left unmatched: 7. Looked up from germline, CDR1 is DFQATT and CDR2 is SNEGSKA (reference sequence). CDR3 residues: CSAPPRTSGYNEQFF. In DNA, the CDR3 is TGCAGTGCTCCCCCCCGGACTAGCGGCTACAATGAGCAGTTCTTC.

This clonotype was seen more than once but under ten times. J is TRBJ2-1 and V is TRBV6-2 or TRBV6-3, with 7 nucleotides matching TRBD2. Trimming took 2 bases from V and 5 from J; bases not matched to a gene: 9. Germline lookup yields CDR1 MNHEY and CDR2 SVGEGT. The CDR3 runs 16 residues. Written as DNA, the CDR3 is TGTGCCAGCAGTTACGTCAGACTAGCCCCCCACAATGAGCAGTTCTTC. Translation: CASSYVRLAPHNEQFF.

The chain joins TRBV11-3 to TRBJ2-1; 15 bases map to TRBD2. Germline values: CDR1 SGHNT, CDR2 YENEEA. The CDR3 runs to 16 residues. The V and J ends lost 5 bases and 8 bases, in that order; junction bases with no gene match: 7. The CDR3 nucleotides read TGTGCCAGCAGCGGGACTAGCGGGAGGTTTGGTCATGAGCAGTTCTTC. This gives the protein CASSGTSGRFGHEQFF.

This clonotype showed up just a few times. V is TRBV5-5 and J is TRBJ2-1, with 7 bases identical to TRBD2. CDR3 length: 14 residues. Germline V gene lookup returns CDR1 SGHKS and CDR2 YYEKEE (reference sequence). V was clipped by 6 bases and J by 6 bases; unmatched bases: 9. CDR3 nucleotide sequence: TGTGCCAGCACCTCCGGGACTAACTCCAATGAGCAGTTCTTC. Translated, it gives CASTSGTNSNEQFF.

This clonotype was seen a few times. This chain connects TRBV15 to TRBJ2-3; D might be TRBD2 (6 bases). The germline V gene has CDR1 LNHNV and CDR2 YYDKDF (reference sequence). V was pared by 5 bases and J by 3 bases, with 12 bases between. CDR3 length: 14 amino acids. CDR3 sequence reads: CATSRGLQTDTQYF. The CDR3 DNA reads as TGTGCCACCAGCCGGGGACTTCAAACAGATACGCAGTATTTT.

This clonotype occurred many times. CDR3 coding DNA: TGCGCCAGCAGCTTTGCGGGAGTACGAGGAGGTGAGCAGTTCTTC. Its translation: CASSFAGVRGGEQFF. The J gene is TRBJ2-1, the V gene TRBV5-1; 7 nucleotides match TRBD2. CDR3 length equals 15 residues. Losses at the gene ends were 2 bases for V and 9 bases for J; bases not matched to a gene: 11. Germline V gene data show CDR1 as SGHRS and CDR2 as YFSETQ.